Listed below are T cell receptor beta chains from one sample, sequenced in a study of blood T cell repertoires in COVID-19. The repertoire was sequenced with immunoSEQ multiplex PCR; TCRdb's copy has only in-frame clones and lacks some. This sample carries under 300,000 clones, roughly 90% of them seen once, and the ten largest clones take 2% to 2.5%. The sequenced sample consisted of peripheral blood. The receptors were sampled from a woman aged 40 to 49 who had recovered from COVID-19. The CDR3 runs from the conserved cysteine through the conserved F or W. The D gene is left open where the match is weak. A row's size may be missing; if present it is once, few, many or a size class.

clone size,D gene,J gene,V gene,CDR3 protein,CDR3 DNA
.,.,TRBJ1-5,TRBV21-1,CASSKTGQHSNQPQHF,TGTGCCAGCAGCAAAACGGGACAGCATAGCAATCAGCCCCAGCATTTT
.,TRBD1,TRBJ1-2,TRBV5-3,CARSLAHRQGAGGYTF,TGTGCCAGAAGCTTGGCCCATCGACAGGGGGCAGGAGGCTACACCTTC
.,TRBD2,TRBJ2-1,TRBV30,CAWSMRGIYNEQFF,TGTGCCTGGAGTATGCGGGGGATTTACAATGAGCAGTTCTTC
.,.,TRBJ1-1,TRBV2,CASRIHMNTEAFF,TGTGCCAGCAGGATCCACATGAACACTGAAGCTTTCTTT
few,.,TRBJ1-5,TRBV3-1/TRBV3-2,CASSQGSSLNQPQHF,TGTGCCAGCAGCCAAGGGTCTAGTCTTAATCAGCCCCAGCATTTT
few,.,TRBJ2-7,TRBV6-1,CASSEQMWLTYEQYF,TGTGCCAGCAGTGAACAGATGTGGCTTACCTACGAGCAGTACTTC
.,TRBD1,TRBJ1-6,TRBV2,CASSLQGAGFSSPLHF,TGTGCCAGCAGCCTACAGGGGGCTGGATTTAGTTCACCCCTCCACTTT
.,TRBD1,TRBJ1-5,TRBV6-2/TRBV6-3,CASSWQPGQGAKDVQPQHF,TGTGCCAGCAGTTGGCAGCCGGGACAGGGGGCTAAGGATGTGCAGCCCCAGCATTTT
once,.,TRBJ2-7,TRBV30,CAWSVRGYEQYF,TGTGCCTGGAGTGTACGGGGCTACGAGCAGTACTTC
once,.,TRBJ2-3,TRBV18,CASSPVGDVTDTQYF,TGTGCCAGCTCACCGGTCGGGGATGTCACAGATACGCAGTATTTT
.,.,TRBJ1-4,TRBV21-1,CASSKVGKTGEDEKLFF,TGTGCCAGCAGCAAAGTAGGCAAGACAGGGGAGGATGAAAAACTGTTTTTT